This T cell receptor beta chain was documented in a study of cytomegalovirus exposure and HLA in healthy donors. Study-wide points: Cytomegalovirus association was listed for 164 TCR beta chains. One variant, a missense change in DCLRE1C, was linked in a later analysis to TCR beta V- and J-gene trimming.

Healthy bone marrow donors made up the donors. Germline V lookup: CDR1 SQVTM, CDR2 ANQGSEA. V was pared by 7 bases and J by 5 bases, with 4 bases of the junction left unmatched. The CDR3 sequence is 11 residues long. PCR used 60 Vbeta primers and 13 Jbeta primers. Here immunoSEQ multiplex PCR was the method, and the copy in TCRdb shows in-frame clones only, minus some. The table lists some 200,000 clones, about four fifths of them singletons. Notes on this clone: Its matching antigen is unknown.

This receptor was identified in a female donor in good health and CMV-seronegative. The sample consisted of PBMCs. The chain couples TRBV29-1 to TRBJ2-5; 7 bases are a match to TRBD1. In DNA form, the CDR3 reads TGCAGCGGTGACAGGGATGAGACCCAGTACTTC. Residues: CSGDRDETQYF.